The clone carrying this TCR beta chain has ten or more counts. Antigen specificity is unknown. Construction of the TCRbeta library involved unique molecular identifiers. TCRdb reprocessed the PCR reads with MiXCR, giving one entry per CDR3 protein. Of some 200,000 distinct CDR3 sequences in the sample, about 7% were seen once. The data stem from a study of T-cell reconstitution after alpha-beta-depleted transplantation in children. Study results and limitations: T-cell numbers and diversity, one year after transplant, stemmed largely from T cells that were newly produced.

The sample in question was PBMCs, obtained before TCRalphabeta/CD19-depleted stem cell transplant. This sequence was found in a boy aged 2 to 9 with acute lymphoblastic leukemia, due to receive a stem cell transplant.

CDR3: CSAPGPTLTEQYF. DNA of the CDR3: TGCAGTGCCCCGGGACCCACCCTGACCGAGCAGTACTTC. The chain combines TRBV20-1 with TRBJ2-7; D tentatively reads TRBD1 or TRBD2 (5 bases each). The germline V and J ends were trimmed by 6 bases and 6 bases, with 18 bases remaining between them. Germline CDR1 and CDR2: DFQATT and SNEGSKA (reference sequence). The CDR3 has 13 residues.